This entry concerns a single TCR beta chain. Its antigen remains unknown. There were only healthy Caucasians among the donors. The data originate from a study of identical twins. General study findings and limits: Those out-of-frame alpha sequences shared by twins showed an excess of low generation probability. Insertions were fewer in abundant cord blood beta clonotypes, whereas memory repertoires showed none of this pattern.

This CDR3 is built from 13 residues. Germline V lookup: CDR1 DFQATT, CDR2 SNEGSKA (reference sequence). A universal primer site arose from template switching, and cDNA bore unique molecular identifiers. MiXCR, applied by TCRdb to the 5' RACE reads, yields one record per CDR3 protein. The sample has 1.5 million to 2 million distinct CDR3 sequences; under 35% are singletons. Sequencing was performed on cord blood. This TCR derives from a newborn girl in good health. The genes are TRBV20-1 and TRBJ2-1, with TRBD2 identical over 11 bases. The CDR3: CSHTSGSRNEQFF. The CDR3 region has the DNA TGCTCGCATACTAGCGGGAGTCGAAATGAGCAGTTCTTC.